These 8 T cell receptor beta chains share one sample of origin, sequenced in a study of monozygotic twins with inflammatory bowel disease. TCRdb reprocessed the 5' RACE reads, keeping one entry per CDR3 protein, no DNA. The sample has approximately 400,000 distinct CDR3 sequences; the top ten hold approximately 2.3%. Material: blood. These receptors were obtained from a human donor with ulcerative colitis or Crohn's disease, or a healthy co-twin of an affected twin (not recorded which).

The V call is TRBV7-2, the J call TRBJ1-1. In germline, CDR1 is SGHTA, CDR2 FQGNSA. The CDR3 length is 11 residues. The CDR3 is CASSLSGEAFF. Full variable domain (outside the CDR3, taken from reference TRBV7-2 and TRBJ1-1): GAGVSQSPSNKVTEKGKDVELRCDPISGHTALYWYRQSLGQGLEFLIYFQGNSAPDKSGLPSDRFSAERTGGSVSTLTIQRTQQEDSAVYLCASSLSGEAFFGQGTRLTVV.

The chain uses TRBV20-1 and TRBJ2-1; as DNA is missing, the TRBD2 call by TCRdb cannot be tested. The CDR3 spans 14 residues. The germline gives CDR1 DFQATT, CDR2 SNEGSKA (reference sequence). The CDR3 is CSALAGAQYNEQFF.

The chain has TRBV10-3 and TRBJ1-1; TCRdb outputs TRBD1, but without DNA this stays unchecked. Germline V CDR1 and CDR2: ENHRY, SYGVKD. The CDR3 loop spans 14 amino acids. CDR3 sequence: CAISEPQGGPGAFF.

The V and J genes are TRBV5-4 and TRBJ2-3; the D gene TCRdb calls, TRBD1, cannot be checked with no DNA. Looked up from germline, CDR1 is SGHNT and CDR2 is YYREEE (reference sequence). CDR3 length: 15 residues. The CDR3 reads CASSSSGGGADTQYF.

This chain uses TRBV5-1 with TRBJ1-1; the TRBD1 assignment by TCRdb is unverifiable without DNA. There are 17 residues in the CDR3. The V gene's germline CDR1 is SGHRS and CDR2 YFSETQ. The CDR3 is CASSLFGQGHMNTEAFF.

V usage is TRBV9 and J usage is TRBJ2-1; TCRdb's assignment of TRBD1 cannot be checked, as there is no DNA. CDR1 is SGDLS and CDR2 is YYNGEE in the germline V gene. The CDR3 is made up of 16 amino acids. CDR3 residues: CASNKGGVGSYNEQFF. Full variable domain (outside the CDR3, taken from reference TRBV9 and TRBJ2-1): DSGVTQTPKHLITATGQRVTLRCSPRSGDLSVYWYQQSLDQGLQFLIQYYNGEERAKGNILERFSAQQFPDLHSELNLSSLELGDSALYFCASNKGGVGSYNEQFFGPGTRLTVL.

The rearrangement uses TRBV5-8 and TRBJ2-1; lacking DNA, the TRBD2 call made by TCRdb goes unchecked. The CDR3 totals 18 residues. Germline CDR1 and CDR2: SGHTS and YDEGEE. The chain's CDR3 is CASSWGRYSAEAYNEQFF. Together with reference TRBV5-8 and TRBJ2-1, the CDR3 gives the full variable domain: EAGVTQSPTHLIKTRGQQATLRCSPISGHTSVYWYQQALGLGLQFLLWYDEGEERNRGNFPPRFSGRQFPNYSSELNVNALELEDSALYLCASSWGRYSAEAYNEQFFGPGTRLTVL.

The CDR3 is CASSLERTSGRDTQYF. The chain employs TRBV27 and TRBJ2-3; TCRdb selects TRBD2, and the lack of DNA leaves this call unchecked. Germline V gives CDR1 MNHEY, CDR2 SMNVEV (reference sequence). This CDR3 is 16 amino acids long.